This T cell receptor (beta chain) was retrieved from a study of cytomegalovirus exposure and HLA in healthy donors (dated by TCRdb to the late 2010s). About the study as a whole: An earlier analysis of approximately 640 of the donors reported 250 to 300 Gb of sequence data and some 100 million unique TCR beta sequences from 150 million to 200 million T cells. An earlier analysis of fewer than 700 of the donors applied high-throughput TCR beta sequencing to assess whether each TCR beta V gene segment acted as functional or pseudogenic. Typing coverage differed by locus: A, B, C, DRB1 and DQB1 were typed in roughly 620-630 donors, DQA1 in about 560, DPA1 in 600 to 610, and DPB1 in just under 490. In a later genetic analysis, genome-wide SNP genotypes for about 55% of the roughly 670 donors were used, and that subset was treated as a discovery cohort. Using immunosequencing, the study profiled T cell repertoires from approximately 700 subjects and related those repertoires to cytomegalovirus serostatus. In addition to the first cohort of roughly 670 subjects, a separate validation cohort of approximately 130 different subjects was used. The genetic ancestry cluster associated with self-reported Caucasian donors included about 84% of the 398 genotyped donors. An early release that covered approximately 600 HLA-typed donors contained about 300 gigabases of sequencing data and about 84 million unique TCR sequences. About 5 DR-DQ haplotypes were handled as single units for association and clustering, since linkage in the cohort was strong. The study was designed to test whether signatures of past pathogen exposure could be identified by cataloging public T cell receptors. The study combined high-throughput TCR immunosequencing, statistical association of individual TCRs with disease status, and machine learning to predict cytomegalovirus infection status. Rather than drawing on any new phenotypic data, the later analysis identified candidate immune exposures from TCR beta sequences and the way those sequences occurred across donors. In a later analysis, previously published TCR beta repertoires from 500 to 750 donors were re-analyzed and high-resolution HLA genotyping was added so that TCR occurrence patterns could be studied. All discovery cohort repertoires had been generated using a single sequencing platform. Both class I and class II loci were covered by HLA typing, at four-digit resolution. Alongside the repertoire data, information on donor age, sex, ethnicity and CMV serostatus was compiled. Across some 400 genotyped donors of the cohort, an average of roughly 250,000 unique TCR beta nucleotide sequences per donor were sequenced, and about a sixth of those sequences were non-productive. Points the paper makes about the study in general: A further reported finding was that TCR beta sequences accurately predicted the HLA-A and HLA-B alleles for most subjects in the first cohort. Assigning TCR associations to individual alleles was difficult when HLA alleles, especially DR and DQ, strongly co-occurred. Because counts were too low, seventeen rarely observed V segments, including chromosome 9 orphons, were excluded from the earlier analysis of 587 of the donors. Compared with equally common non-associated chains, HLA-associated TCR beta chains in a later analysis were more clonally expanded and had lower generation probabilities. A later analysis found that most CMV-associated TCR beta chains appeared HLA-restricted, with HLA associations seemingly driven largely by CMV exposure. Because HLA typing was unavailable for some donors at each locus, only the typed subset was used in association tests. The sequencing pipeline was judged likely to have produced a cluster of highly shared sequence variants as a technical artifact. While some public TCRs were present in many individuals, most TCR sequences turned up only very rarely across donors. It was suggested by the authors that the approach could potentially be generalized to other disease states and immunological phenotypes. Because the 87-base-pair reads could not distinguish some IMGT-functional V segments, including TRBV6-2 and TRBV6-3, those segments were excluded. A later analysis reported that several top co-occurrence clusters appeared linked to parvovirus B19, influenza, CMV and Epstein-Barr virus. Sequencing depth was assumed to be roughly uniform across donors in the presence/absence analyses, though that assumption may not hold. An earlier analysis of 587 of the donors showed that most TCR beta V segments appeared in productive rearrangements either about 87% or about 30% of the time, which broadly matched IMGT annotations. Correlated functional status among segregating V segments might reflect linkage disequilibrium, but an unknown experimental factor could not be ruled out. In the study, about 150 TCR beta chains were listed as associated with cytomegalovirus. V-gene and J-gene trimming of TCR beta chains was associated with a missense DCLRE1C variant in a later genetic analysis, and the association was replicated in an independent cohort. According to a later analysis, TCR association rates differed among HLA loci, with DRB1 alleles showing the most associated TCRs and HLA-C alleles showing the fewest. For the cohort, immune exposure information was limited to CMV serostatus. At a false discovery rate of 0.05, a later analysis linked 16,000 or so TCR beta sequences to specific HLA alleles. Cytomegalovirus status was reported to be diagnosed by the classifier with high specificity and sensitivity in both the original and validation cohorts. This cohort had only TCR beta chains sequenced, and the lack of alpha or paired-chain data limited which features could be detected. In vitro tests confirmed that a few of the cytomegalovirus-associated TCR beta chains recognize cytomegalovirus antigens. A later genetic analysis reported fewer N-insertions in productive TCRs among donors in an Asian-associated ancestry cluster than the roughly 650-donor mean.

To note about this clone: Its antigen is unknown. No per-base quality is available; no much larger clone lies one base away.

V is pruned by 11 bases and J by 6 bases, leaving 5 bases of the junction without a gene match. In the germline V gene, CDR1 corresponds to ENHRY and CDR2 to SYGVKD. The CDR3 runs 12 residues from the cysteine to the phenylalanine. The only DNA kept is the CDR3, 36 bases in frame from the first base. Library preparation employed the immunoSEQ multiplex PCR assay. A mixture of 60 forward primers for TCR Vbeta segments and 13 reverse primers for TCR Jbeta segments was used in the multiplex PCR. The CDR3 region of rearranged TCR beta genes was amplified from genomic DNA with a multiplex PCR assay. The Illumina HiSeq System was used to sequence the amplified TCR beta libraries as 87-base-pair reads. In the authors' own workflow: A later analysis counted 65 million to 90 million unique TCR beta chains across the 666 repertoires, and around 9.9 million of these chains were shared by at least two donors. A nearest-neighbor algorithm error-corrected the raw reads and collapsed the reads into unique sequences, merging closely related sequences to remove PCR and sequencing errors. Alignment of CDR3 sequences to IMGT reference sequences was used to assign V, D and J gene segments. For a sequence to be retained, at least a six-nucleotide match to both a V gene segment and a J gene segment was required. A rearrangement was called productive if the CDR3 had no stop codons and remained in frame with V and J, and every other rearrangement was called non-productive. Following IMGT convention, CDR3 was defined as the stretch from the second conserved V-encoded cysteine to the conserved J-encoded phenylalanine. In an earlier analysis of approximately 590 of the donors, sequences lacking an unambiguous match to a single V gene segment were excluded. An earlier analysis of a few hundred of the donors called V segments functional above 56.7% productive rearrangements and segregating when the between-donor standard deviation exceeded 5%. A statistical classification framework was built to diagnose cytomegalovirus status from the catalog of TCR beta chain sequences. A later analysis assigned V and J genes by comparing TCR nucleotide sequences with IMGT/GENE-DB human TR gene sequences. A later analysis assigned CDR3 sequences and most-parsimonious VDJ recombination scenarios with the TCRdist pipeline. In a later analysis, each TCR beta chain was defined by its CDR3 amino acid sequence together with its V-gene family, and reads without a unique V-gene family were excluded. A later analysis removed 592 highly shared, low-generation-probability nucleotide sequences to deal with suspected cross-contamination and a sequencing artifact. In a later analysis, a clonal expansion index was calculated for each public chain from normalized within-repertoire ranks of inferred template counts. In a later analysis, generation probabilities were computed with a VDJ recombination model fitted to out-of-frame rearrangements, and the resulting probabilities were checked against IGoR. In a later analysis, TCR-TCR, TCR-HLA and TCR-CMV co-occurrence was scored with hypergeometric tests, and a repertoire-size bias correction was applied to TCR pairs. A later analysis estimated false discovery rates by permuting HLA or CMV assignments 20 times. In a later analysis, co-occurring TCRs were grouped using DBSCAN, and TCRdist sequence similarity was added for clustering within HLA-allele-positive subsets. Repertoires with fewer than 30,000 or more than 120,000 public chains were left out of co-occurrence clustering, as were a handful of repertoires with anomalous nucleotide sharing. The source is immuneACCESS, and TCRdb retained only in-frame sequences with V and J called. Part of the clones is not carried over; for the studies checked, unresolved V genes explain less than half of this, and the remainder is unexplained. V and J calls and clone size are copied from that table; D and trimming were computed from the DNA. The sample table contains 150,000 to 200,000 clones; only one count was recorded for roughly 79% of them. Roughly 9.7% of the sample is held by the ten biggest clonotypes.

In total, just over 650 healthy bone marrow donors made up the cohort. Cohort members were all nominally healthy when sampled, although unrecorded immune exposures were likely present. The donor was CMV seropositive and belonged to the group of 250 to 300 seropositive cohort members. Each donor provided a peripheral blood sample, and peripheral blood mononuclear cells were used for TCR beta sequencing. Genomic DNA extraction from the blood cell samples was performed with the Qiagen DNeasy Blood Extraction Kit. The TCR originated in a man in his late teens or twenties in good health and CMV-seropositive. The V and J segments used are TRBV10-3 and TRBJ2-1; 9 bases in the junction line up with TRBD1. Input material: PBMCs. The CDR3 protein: CAGGQGGNEQFF. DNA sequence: TGTGCCGGGGGACAGGGAGGCAATGAGCAGTTCTTC.